The 27 T cell receptor beta chains below were found in one sample sequenced in a study of blood T cell repertoires in COVID-19. Using immunoSEQ multiplex PCR, the repertoire was profiled, and TCRdb retains in-frame clones only, with some absent. The data show around 41,000 clones, about 85% seen once. What was sequenced was peripheral blood. The receptors come from a human donor in a cohort sampled during active COVID-19.

The DNA for the CDR3 is TGTGCCAGCAGCGCCTTCGGGGGGGCGTACAATGAGCAGTTCTTC. This encodes CASSAFGGAYNEQFF. The rearrangement uses TRBV7-9 and TRBJ2-1; 8 nucleotides line up with TRBD2. The CDR3 is 15 amino acids. The junction had 7 bases not matched to a gene; V was cut back by 5 bases and J by 4 bases. In germline, CDR1 is SEHNR, CDR2 FQNEAQ (reference sequence).

The rearrangement links TRBV5-1 to TRBJ2-3; TRBD1 agrees at 7 bases. The CDR3 extends over 16 amino acids. Looked up from germline, CDR1 is SGHRS and CDR2 is YFSETQ. Trimming took 0 bases from V and 1 from J; bases not matched to a gene: 5. The CDR3 loop is CASSLEGATGTDTQYF. DNA of the CDR3: TGCGCCAGCAGCTTGGAGGGGGCTACGGGCACAGATACGCAGTATTTT.

This clone was observed a single time. V usage is TRBV29-1 and J usage is TRBJ1-4, with TRBD1 as a possible D gene (6 bases). V dropped 6 bases and J dropped 2 bases, with 13 bases sitting between them. The CDR3 is 14 residues long. Germline V gene sequence: CDR1 SQVTM, CDR2 ANQGSEA. CDR3 DNA sequence: TGCAGCGTCGCAACAGGGTTTACTAATGAAAAACTGTTTTTT. Translating gives CSVATGFTNEKLFF.

The J gene is TRBJ1-1, the V gene TRBV13, with 8 bases identical to TRBD1. With V trimmed by 0 bases and J by 8 bases, 5 bases remained unmatched. The germline CDR1 and CDR2 sequences are PRHDT and FYEKMQ (reference sequence). The CDR3 sequence is 14 residues long. Here the CDR3 DNA reads TGTGCCAGCAGCTTAGGCCACAGACAGGGGGAAGCTTTCTTT. Its translation: CASSLGHRQGEAFF. The full variable domain, completed using reference TRBV13 and TRBJ1-1, is AAGVIQSPRHLIKEKRETATLKCYPIPRHDTVYWYQQGPGQDPQFLISFYEKMQSDKGSIPDRFSAQQFSDYHSELNMSSLELGDSALYFCASSLGHRQGEAFFGQGTRLTVV.

J is TRBJ2-5 and V is TRBV6-5, with D hard to call. The germline gives CDR1 MNHEY, CDR2 SVGAGI. V was clipped by 8 bases and J by 1 base, with 11 bases between them. The CDR3 is made up of 13 amino acids. CDR3 nucleotide sequence: TGTGCCAGCTGTCGACTGCGCCAAGAGACCCAGTACTTC. Protein product: CASCRLRQETQYF.

The CDR3 DNA sequence: TGTGCCAGCAGCCTCAGGGGCCGGGTTTCCGGGGAGCTGTTTTTT. It translates to CASSLRGRVSGELFF. The chain links TRBV5-5 to TRBJ2-2; the D gene is possibly TRBD1 (6 bases). The length of the CDR3 is 15 residues. V was pared by 4 bases and J by 6 bases, with 16 bases between. Germline CDR1 reads SGHKS; CDR2 reads YYEKEE (reference sequence).

This clone was observed a single time. The chain carries TRBV12-1 and TRBJ2-7; no DNA check was done on the table's D call, TRBD2. TRBV12-1 is shown as a pseudogene. The CDR3 contains 12 residues. CDR3 protein: CASSPREGQQYF. Written as DNA, the CDR3 is TGTGCCAGCAGCCCGAGGGAGGGCCAGCAGTACTTC.

The J gene is TRBJ2-1, the V gene TRBV23-1; D gene unclear. TRBV23-1 is designated an ORF whose function remains uncertain. V lost 2 bases, J lost 1 base, and 12 bases lay in between. The CDR3 is 16 residues long. CDR3 nucleotides: TGCGCCAGCAGTCAAGACCGACACCGTTCCTACAATGAGCAGTTCTTC. Residues: CASSQDRHRSYNEQFF.

This chain links TRBV14 with TRBJ1-2; D gene unclear. Germline V gene lookup returns CDR1 SGHDN and CDR2 FVKESK. The CDR3 has 14 residues. With 2 bases removed from V and 2 bases from J, the gap between germline ends came to 9 bases. The CDR3 loop reads CASSQLDTNYGYTF. The CDR3 DNA follows: TGTGCCAGCAGCCAACTTGACACCAACTATGGCTACACCTTC.

The genes are TRBV5-5 and TRBJ1-6; 7 positions agree with TRBD1. This CDR3 spans 14 amino acids. From germline, CDR1 is SGHKS and CDR2 YYEKEE (reference sequence). Germline trimming cut 6 bases from V and 7 bases from J; bases unmatched to any gene: 7. CDR3: CASTWEQGNSPLHF. In nucleotides, the CDR3 is TGTGCCAGCACCTGGGAACAGGGGAATTCACCCCTCCACTTT.

V gene TRBV11-2 combines with J gene TRBJ2-5; D possibly corresponds to TRBD1 (5 bases). Trimming pared 5 bases from V and 10 bases from J, leaving 17 bases between. The CDR3 length is 13 residues. In germline, CDR1 is SGHAT, CDR2 FQNNGV. CDR3: CASSQGVSRDQYF. Here the CDR3 DNA reads TGTGCCAGCAGCCAAGGGGTGTCCAGGGACCAGTACTTC.

The chain joins TRBV6-6 to TRBJ2-7; TRBD1 agrees at 9 bases. J was trimmed by 6 bases and V by 3 bases; bases with no gene match: 6. This CDR3 region has 14 residues. Per germline, CDR1 MNHNY and CDR2 SVGAGI (reference sequence). The CDR3 sequence is CASSYPGTGREQYF. In DNA, the CDR3 is TGTGCCAGCAGTTATCCGGGGACAGGGCGCGAGCAGTACTTC.

The chain is built from TRBV5-1 and TRBJ1-1; D is uncertain. The V gene lost 3 bases and the J gene lost 1 base, with 10 bases spanning the gap. The CDR3 loop spans 14 amino acids. The V gene's germline CDR1 is SGHRS and CDR2 YFSETQ. DNA for the CDR3: TGCGCCAGCAGCTCGCCGGAGGGGAACACTGAAGCTTTCTTT. It codes for CASSSPEGNTEAFF.

The J gene is TRBJ1-2, the V gene TRBV23-1; 7 bases are shared with TRBD1. TRBV23-1 counts as an open reading frame of uncertain function. J lost 10 bases, V lost 1 base, and 9 bases had no gene match. The length of the CDR3 is 14 residues. The CDR3 nucleotides are TGCGCCAGCAGTCAATTCGATACCAGGGGGGTCTACACCTTC. This gives the protein CASSQFDTRGVYTF.

The chain combines TRBV11-2 with TRBJ2-4, with D possibly being TRBD2 (5 bases). The germline gives CDR1 SGHAT, CDR2 FQNNGV. The V end was cut by 3 bases, the J end by 0 bases, with 15 bases between. The CDR3 consists of 17 residues. The CDR3 nucleotides are TGTGCCAGCAGCTTCCCCCAAACGGGGTCAGCCAAAAACATTCAGTACTTC. It specifies CASSFPQTGSAKNIQYF.

The chain uses TRBV7-8 and TRBJ2-4, with 10 positions matching TRBD1. After removal of 5 bases from V and 7 bases from J, the junction contained 5 bases not matched to a gene. Germline V CDR1 and CDR2: SGHVS, FQNEAQ. The CDR3 length is 14 residues. CDR3 coding DNA: TGTGCCAGCAGCCTAGGGGACAGGGGCAACATTCAGTACTTC. It codes for CASSLGDRGNIQYF.

V gene TRBV15 combines with J gene TRBJ1-1, with D perhaps TRBD1 (6 bases). The CDR3 covers 17 residues. V lost 1 base to trimming and J lost 3 bases, with 18 bases between them. Germline-derived CDR1 and CDR2 are LNHNV and YYDKDF (reference sequence). The CDR3 DNA sequence: TGTGCCACCAGCAGAGCTCCTGGGGGCCCGACTGACACTGAAGCTTTCTTT. It translates to CATSRAPGGPTDTEAFF. The full variable domain, with the rest looked up from reference TRBV15 and TRBJ1-1, is DAMVIQNPRYQVTQFGKPVTLSCSQTLNHNVMYWYQQKSSQAPKLLFHYYDKDFNNEADTPDNFQSRRPNTSFCFLDIRSPGLGDTAMYLCATSRAPGGPTDTEAFFGQGTRLTVV.

The chain is built from TRBV27 and TRBJ2-1; 10 nucleotides align to TRBD1. J gave up 8 bases and V 5 bases, and 9 bases lay outside the gene matches. Germline-derived CDR1 and CDR2 are MNHEY and SMNVEV (reference sequence). The CDR3 sequence is 15 residues long. The CDR3 DNA reads TGTGCCAGCAGTGAACGGGACAGGGGAGTCGATGAGCAGTTCTTC. This sequence encodes CASSERDRGVDEQFF.

The count of this clone is one. The chain recombines TRBV5-1 with TRBJ1-1; D possibly corresponds to TRBD1 (6 bases). The CDR3 contains 14 residues. Germline CDR1 reads SGHRS; CDR2 reads YFSETQ. V dropped 3 bases and J dropped 1 base, with 10 bases sitting between them. The CDR3, as DNA: TGCGCCAGCAGCTCTAGACAGGCGAACACTGAAGCTTTCTTT. This encodes CASSSRQANTEAFF.

In its sample, this clone was seen once. The V gene is TRBV3-1 (or the pseudogene TRBV3-2), the J gene TRBJ2-3; TRBD1 might be the D (6 bases). Germline V CDR1 and CDR2: LGHDT, YNNKEL (reference sequence). The CDR3 has 13 amino acids. V lost 6 bases, J lost 4 bases, and 11 bases lay in between. CDR3 DNA sequence: TGTGCCAGCAGGAACAGGGACGCAGATACGCAGTATTTT. Translated, it gives CASRNRDADTQYF.

The chain employs TRBV7-9 and TRBJ1-6, with TRBD1 identical over 10 bases. Germline trimming cut 7 bases from V and 12 bases from J; bases unmatched to any gene: 3. Germline lookup yields CDR1 SEHNR and CDR2 FQNEAQ (reference sequence). The CDR3 runs 12 residues. CDR3 residues: CASTRDRGPLHF. The CDR3 DNA sequence: TGTGCCAGCACTCGGGACAGGGGACCCCTCCACTTT.

This clone was observed a few times. The rearrangement links TRBV7-9 to TRBJ1-5, with D uncertain. V lost 1 base to trimming and J lost 7 bases, with 8 bases between them. CDR1 and CDR2 (germline): SEHNR, FQNEAQ (reference sequence). CDR3 length: 13 residues. CDR3: CASSLEGGQPQHF. In DNA, the CDR3 is TGTGCCAGCAGCTTAGAGGGAGGGCAGCCCCAGCATTTT.

The chain recombines TRBV3-1 (or the pseudogene TRBV3-2) with TRBJ2-7, with a tentative D call TRBD1 (6 bases). The germline V and J ends were trimmed by 5 bases and 0 bases, with 11 bases remaining between them. Germline V lookup: CDR1 LGHDT, CDR2 YNNKEL (reference sequence). The CDR3 has 14 residues. The CDR3 reads CASSRGIDSYEQYF. CDR3 DNA sequence: TGTGCCAGCAGCAGGGGGATCGACTCCTACGAGCAGTACTTC.

The V and J genes are TRBV19 and TRBJ2-2, with D unclear. CDR3 length equals 12 residues. V lost 9 bases to trimming and J lost 4 bases, with 9 bases between them. Germline values: CDR1 LNHDA, CDR2 SQIVND (reference sequence). The CDR3 sequence is CASRPGTGELFF. CDR3 bases: TGTGCCAGCCGCCCCGGCACCGGGGAGCTGTTTTTT.

The gene calls are TRBV6-1 and TRBJ2-1; 12 positions match TRBD2. Per the germline V gene, CDR1 is MNHNS and CDR2 is SASEGT. Unmatched junction bases numbered 12, after V lost 1 base and J lost 14 bases. This CDR3 has 16 residues. CDR3 sequence reads: CASSEVPASGGASKFF. CDR3 coding DNA: TGTGCCAGCAGTGAAGTTCCCGCTAGCGGGGGGGCCTCGAAGTTCTTC.

V is TRBV13 and J is TRBJ1-2, with TRBD1 matching over 9 bases. Trimming took 5 bases from V and 8 from J; bases not matched to a gene: 9. CDR3 size: 14 residues. The germline V gene has CDR1 PRHDT and CDR2 FYEKMQ (reference sequence). CDR3 bases: TGTGCCAGCAGCACCCGGGACAGGGTGAGGGGCTACACCTTC. The encoded protein is CASSTRDRVRGYTF.

The chain combines TRBV6-5 with TRBJ1-1; D may be TRBD1 (5 bases). CDR3 size: 15 residues. Germline V gene sequence: CDR1 MNHEY, CDR2 SVGAGI. Trimming cost V 7 bases and J 2 bases, with 17 bases left between them. The CDR3 coding sequence is TGTGCCAGCACCCCCCTTGGCAGGGTAAACACTGAAGCTTTCTTT. Amino acid sequence: CASTPLGRVNTEAFF.